Listed below are T cell receptor beta chains from one sample, sequenced in a study of tumor and adjacent non-tumor tissue in lung cancer. TCRdb itself ran the multiplex PCR reads through MiXCR, one entry per CDR3 protein. The data show around 200,000 distinct CDR3 sequences, around 70% seen once. Sequencing input: lung tumor tissue. The source is a man in his sixties with non-small cell lung cancer. The CDR3 runs from the conserved cysteine through the conserved F or W. Fields, in order: D gene, clone size, V gene, J gene, CDR3 DNA, CDR3 protein. D genes are given only for firm matches. Size tells how often a clone was seen (once, few, many) or the class of an expanded clone, and some rows leave it out.

>TRBD1|NA|TRBV29-1|TRBJ1-1
TGCAGCGTTGCACAGGGGTCACCCCTTAACACTGAGGCTTTCTTT
CSVAQGSPLNTEAFF
>NA|NA|TRBV12-5|TRBJ2-7
TGTGCTAGTGGACCAAGCGGGTCCAGCTCCTACGAGCAGTACTTC
CASGPSGSSSYEQYF
>TRBD1|NA|TRBV24-1|TRBJ1-2
TGTGCCACCAATGACCGCGGACAGGGCCTTCCCTTAAACTATGGCTACACCTTC
CATNDRGQGLPLNYGYTF
>NA|NA|TRBV5-1|TRBJ2-5
TGCGCCAGCAGCTTGGAGGGGCGTGAGACCCAGTACTTC
CASSLEGRETQYF
>NA|NA|TRBV6-5|TRBJ2-7
TGCGTCAGCAGTTACGTTGGAGGCAACTCCTACGAGCAGTACTTC
CVSSYVGGNSYEQYF
>NA|few|TRBV12-3/TRBV12-4|TRBJ2-1
TGTGCCAGCACCCCTGGAGATAGCTCCTACAATGAGCAGTTCTTC
CASTPGDSSYNEQFF
>NA|NA|TRBV11-2|TRBJ2-3
TGTGCCAGCAGCCCGCAGGTGGCACATACGCAGTATTTC
CASSPQVAHTQYF
>TRBD1|NA|TRBV19|TRBJ1-1
TGTGCCAGTAGTCCTCAGGGGGCTGAAGCTTTCTTT
CASSPQGAEAFF
>NA|many|TRBV11-2|TRBJ1-4
TGTGCCAGCAATAAGAGGGGTGACGGTAATGAAAAACTGTTTTTT
CASNKRGDGNEKLFF
>NA|few|TRBV20-1|TRBJ2-7
TGCAGTGCTAGACCTATCTTAGCGAGTGACTACGAGCAGTACTTC
CSARPILASDYEQYF
>NA|once|TRBV11-3|TRBJ2-1
TGTGCCAGCAGCTTTTCAGGGACCGACCTCTCCAATGAACAGTTATTC
CASSFSGTDLSNEQLF
>TRBD1|NA|TRBV20-1|TRBJ2-7
TGCAGTGCCTTCGTCAGGGGGACCTACGAGCGGTACTTC
CSAFVRGTYERYF
>NA|NA|TRBV11-3|TRBJ2-3
TGTGCCAGCAGTCCCGTGAGGGGGGCGAGGGATACGCAGTATTTT
CASSPVRGARDTQYF
>NA|NA|TRBV5-5|TRBJ2-5
TGTGCCAGCAGCTGGGAGATCTCCGAAGAGACCCAGTACTTC
CASSWEISEETQYF
>NA|NA|TRBV6-5|TRBJ1-4
TGTGCCAGCAGTACCCCAAGGGGAGATCAGGGTGAAAAACTGTTTTTT
CASSTPRGDQGEKLFF
>NA|NA|TRBV5-4|TRBJ2-7
TGTGCCGGCGGGTCCGGGACATATACCAACGAGCAGTACTTC
CAGGSGTYTNEQYF
>NA|NA|TRBV12-3/TRBV12-4|TRBJ1-2
TGTGCCAGCACCCCCCCATGGGCAGGGTTCCCCCCGGGCTATACCTTC
CASTPPWAGFPPGYTF
>TRBD2|NA|TRBV11-3|TRBJ2-1
TGTGCCAGCAGCAAGTCTTTACCGAGACTAGCGGGAGACCCTGAGCAGTTCTTC
CASSKSLPRLAGDPEQFF
>TRBD1|few|TRBV12-3/TRBV12-4|TRBJ1-1
TGTGCCAGCAGCTCACGACAGGGTGGCACTGAAGCTTTCTTT
CASSSRQGGTEAFF
>NA|NA|TRBV14|TRBJ2-7
TGTGCCGGCAGCCCGGGGCGCTTCAGCTACGAGCAGTACTTC
CAGSPGRFSYEQYF
>NA|many|TRBV6-5|TRBJ2-1
TGTGCCAGCAGAGCCGGGGGTTTTAATGAGCAGTTCTTC
CASRAGGFNEQFF
>TRBD1|NA|TRBV5-4|TRBJ2-3
TGTGCCAGGAAGACAGGGGGAATAGATACGCAGTATTTT
CARKTGGIDTQYF
>NA|many|TRBV29-1|TRBJ2-4
TGCAGCGTTGGTATTAAGGGGGCCAAAAACATTCAGTACTTC
CSVGIKGAKNIQYF